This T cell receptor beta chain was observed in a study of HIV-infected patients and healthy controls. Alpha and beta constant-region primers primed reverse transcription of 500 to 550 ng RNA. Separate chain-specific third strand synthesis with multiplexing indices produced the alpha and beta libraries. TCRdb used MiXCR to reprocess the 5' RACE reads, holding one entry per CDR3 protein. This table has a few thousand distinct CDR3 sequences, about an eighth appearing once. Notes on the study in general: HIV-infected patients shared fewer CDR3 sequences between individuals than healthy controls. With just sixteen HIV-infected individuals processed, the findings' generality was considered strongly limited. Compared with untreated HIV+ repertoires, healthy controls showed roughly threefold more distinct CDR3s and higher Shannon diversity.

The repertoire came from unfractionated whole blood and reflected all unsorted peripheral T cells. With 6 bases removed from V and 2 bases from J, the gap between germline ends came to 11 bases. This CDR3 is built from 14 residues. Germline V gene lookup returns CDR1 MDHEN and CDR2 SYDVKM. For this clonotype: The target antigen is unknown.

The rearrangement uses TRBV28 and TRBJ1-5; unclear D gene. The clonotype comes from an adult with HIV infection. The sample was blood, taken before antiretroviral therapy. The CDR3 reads CASSPGRGNQPQHF. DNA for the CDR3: TGTGCCAGCAGCCCAGGACGAGGCAATCAGCCCCAGCATTTT.